These 5 T cell receptor beta chains came from one sample sequenced in a study of blood T cell repertoires in COVID-19. Sequencing was performed with immunoSEQ multiplex PCR; in TCRdb, only in-frame clones are kept and a portion is missing. The data show 380,000 or so clones, roughly 90% seen once. Sequenced input: PBMCs or T cells enriched from blood (not recorded which). Every receptor here comes from a woman in her thirties or forties with acute COVID-19.

The chain combines TRBV14 with TRBJ2-4, with D maybe TRBD1 (6 bases). V was cut by 5 bases and J by 7 bases, with 18 bases left in between. The length of the CDR3 is 15 residues. Germline V lookup: CDR1 SGHDN, CDR2 FVKESK. The CDR3 DNA is TGTGCCAGCAGCTCCGGGACAACCGAATATAACATTCAGTACTTC. Protein product: CASSSGTTEYNIQYF.

The V gene is TRBV5-1, the J gene TRBJ1-2, with TRBD1 identical over 9 bases. The CDR3 is made up of 14 amino acids. J was trimmed by 6 bases and V by 2 bases; bases with no gene match: 5. Germline V gene lookup returns CDR1 SGHRS and CDR2 YFSETQ. This chain's CDR3 is CASSLTGGFDGYTF. The CDR3 DNA follows: TGCGCCAGCAGCTTAACAGGGGGCTTTGATGGCTACACCTTC.

The rearrangement joins TRBV5-8 to TRBJ2-2; D unclear. The CDR3 has 13 residues. Trimming shortened V by 0 bases and J by 8 bases, and 8 bases separated the two germline ends. From germline, CDR1 is SGHTS and CDR2 YDEGEE. The CDR3 coding sequence is TGTGCCAGCAGCTTGGGACACCCGGGGGAGCTGTTTTTT. It yields the protein CASSLGHPGELFF. Full variable domain (rest looked up from reference TRBV5-8 and TRBJ2-2): EAGVTQSPTHLIKTRGQQATLRCSPISGHTSVYWYQQALGLGLQFLLWYDEGEERNRGNFPPRFSGRQFPNYSSELNVNALELEDSALYLCASSLGHPGELFFGEGSRLTVL.

This chain uses TRBV19 with TRBJ1-2, with D possibly being TRBD1 (6 bases). Trimming removed 4 bases at V and 7 bases at J, with 13 bases between. CDR1 and CDR2 (germline): LNHDA, SQIVND (reference sequence). The CDR3 is 13 amino acids. CDR3 nucleotide sequence: TGTGCCAGTAGTACGAGTTTACAGGGTGGCTACACCTTC. It specifies CASSTSLQGGYTF.

This sequence joins TRBV4-1 and TRBJ2-5; the match to TRBD1 covers 9 bases. The V segment lost 1 base and the J segment 4 bases; nucleotides outside the gene matches: 1. CDR3 size: 14 residues. Germline loops: CDR1 MGHRA, CDR2 YSYEKL. The CDR3 spells CASSQGTGVETQYF. Here the CDR3 DNA reads TGCGCCAGCAGCCAAGGGACAGGGGTAGAGACCCAGTACTTC.